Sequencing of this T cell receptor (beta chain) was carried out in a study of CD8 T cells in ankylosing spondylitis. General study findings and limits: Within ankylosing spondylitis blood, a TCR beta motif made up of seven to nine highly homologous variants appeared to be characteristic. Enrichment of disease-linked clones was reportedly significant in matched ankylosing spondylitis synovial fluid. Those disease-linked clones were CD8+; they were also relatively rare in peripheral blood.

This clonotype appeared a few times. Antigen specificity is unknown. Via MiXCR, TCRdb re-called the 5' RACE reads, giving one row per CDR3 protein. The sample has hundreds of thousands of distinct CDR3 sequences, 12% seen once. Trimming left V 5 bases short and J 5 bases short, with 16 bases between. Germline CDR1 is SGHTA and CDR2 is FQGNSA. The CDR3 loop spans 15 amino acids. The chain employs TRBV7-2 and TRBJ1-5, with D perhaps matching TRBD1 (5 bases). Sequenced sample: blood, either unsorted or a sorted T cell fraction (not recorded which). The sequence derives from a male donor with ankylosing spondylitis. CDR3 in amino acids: CASSPGTAYYQPQHF. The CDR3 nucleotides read TGTGCCAGCAGCCCCGGGACGGCCTATTATCAGCCCCAGCATTTT.